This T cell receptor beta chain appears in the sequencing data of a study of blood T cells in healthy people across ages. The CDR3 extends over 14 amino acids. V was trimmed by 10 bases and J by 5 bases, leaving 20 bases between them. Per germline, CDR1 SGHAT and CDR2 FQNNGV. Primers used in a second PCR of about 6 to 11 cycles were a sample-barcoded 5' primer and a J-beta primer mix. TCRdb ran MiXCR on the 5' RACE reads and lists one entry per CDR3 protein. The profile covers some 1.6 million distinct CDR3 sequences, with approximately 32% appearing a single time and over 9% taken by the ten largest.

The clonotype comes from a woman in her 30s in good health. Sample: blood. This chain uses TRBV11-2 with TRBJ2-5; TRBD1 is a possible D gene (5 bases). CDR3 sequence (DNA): TGTGCCATCTCTTCAAGGGGATCGGGCGAGACCCAGTACTTC. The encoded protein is CAISSRGSGETQYF.